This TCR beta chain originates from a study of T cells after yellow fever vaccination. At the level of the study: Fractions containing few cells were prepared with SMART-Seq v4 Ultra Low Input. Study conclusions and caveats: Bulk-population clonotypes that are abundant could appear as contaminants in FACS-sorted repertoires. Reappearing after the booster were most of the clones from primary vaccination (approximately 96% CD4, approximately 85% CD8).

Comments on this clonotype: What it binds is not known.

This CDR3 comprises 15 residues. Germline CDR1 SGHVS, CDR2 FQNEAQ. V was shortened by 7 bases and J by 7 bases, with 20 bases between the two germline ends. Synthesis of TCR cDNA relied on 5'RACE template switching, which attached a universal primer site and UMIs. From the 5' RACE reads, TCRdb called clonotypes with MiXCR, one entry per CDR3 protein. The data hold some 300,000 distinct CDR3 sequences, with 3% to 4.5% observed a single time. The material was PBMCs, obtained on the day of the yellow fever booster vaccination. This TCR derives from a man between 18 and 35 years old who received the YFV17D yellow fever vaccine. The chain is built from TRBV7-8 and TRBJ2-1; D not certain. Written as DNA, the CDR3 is TGTGCCAGCACCCCAGGACGTACGGCCCAAAATGAGCAGTTCTTC. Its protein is CASTPGRTAQNEQFF.